This T cell receptor beta chain was observed in a study of spatial heterogeneity in lung cancer. On the study more broadly: Each unique TCR and UMI combination was seen more than ten times on average in raw reads.

Single TCR cDNA molecules each had their own unique molecular identifier. TCRdb used MiXCR to reprocess the 5' RACE reads, holding one entry per CDR3 protein. Of approximately 20,000 distinct CDR3 sequences in the sample, around 4.3% were seen once. Time point of the sample: sample taken at primary tumor resection. Tumor, nontumor lung or frozen PBMC supplied whole RNA that was sequenced unsorted. This clonotype was seen at least ten times. This TCR was recovered from a male donor with early-stage non-small cell lung cancer. Material: PBMCs, obtained at surgery.

The chain's CDR3 is CASRTTGRRSEAFF. For the CDR3, the DNA is TGTGCCAGTAGGACCACGGGCAGGAGGTCTGAAGCTTTCTTT. The V gene is TRBV19, the J gene TRBJ1-1; D remains ambiguous. This CDR3 is 14 amino acids long. Trimming left V 6 bases short and J 6 bases short, with 17 bases between. The germline gives CDR1 LNHDA, CDR2 SQIVND (reference sequence).